This TCR beta chain was identified during a study of cytomegalovirus exposure and HLA in healthy donors. Study summary: Earlier findings included 117 million unique TCR beta sequences obtained from approximately 170 million T cells.

The germline V gene has CDR1 LGHNA and CDR2 YNFKEQ. The CDR3 loop spans 16 amino acids. V was pared by 3 bases and J by 8 bases, with 19 bases between. This clone was detected only once. The study ran its PCR with 60 Vbeta and 13 Jbeta primers. Assay used: immunoSEQ multiplex PCR; TCRdb lists only in-frame clones, some missing. The table records some 220,000 clones, 70% to 85% of them present only once. This sequence originates from a woman in her sixties or seventies in good health and CMV-seropositive. The V gene is TRBV4-2, the J gene TRBJ1-4; tentative D call: TRBD1 (5 bases). Sequenced: PBMCs. For the CDR3, the DNA is TGTGCCAGCAGCCAGGGGGGGAGATATCAAGAGGAAAAACTGTTTTTT. Protein product: CASSQGGRYQEEKLFF.